Below, 21 T cell receptor beta chains from the same sample are listed, as sequenced in a study of blood T cell repertoires in COVID-19. Measured with immunoSEQ multiplex PCR; TCRdb has only the in-frame clones, and not every one. Of 250,000 to 300,000 clones listed, roughly nine tenths are singletons. The sample taken for sequencing was peripheral blood. Source of these receptors: a woman younger than 45 with COVID-19, enrolled during active disease.

The rearrangement links TRBV24-1 to TRBJ2-1, with 12 bases that match TRBD2. CDR3 length equals 18 residues. V lost 1 base to trimming and J lost 1 base; unmatched junction nucleotides: 4. CDR1 is KGHDR and CDR2 is SFDVKD in the germline V gene. The chain's CDR3 is CATSDLGLAGPSYNEQFF. CDR3 in DNA: TGTGCCACCAGTGATTTAGGACTAGCGGGGCCATCCTACAATGAGCAGTTCTTC.

The chain joins TRBV12-5 to TRBJ2-1; possible D gene TRBD2, 5 bases. CDR3 length equals 15 residues. V lost 1 base and J 10 bases, leaving 17 bases between the germline ends. Germline CDR1 is LGHNT and CDR2 is FRNRAP. CDR3 loop: CASGLAVRRQHEQFF. CDR3 in DNA: TGTGCTAGTGGTTTGGCAGTAAGGAGGCAACACGAGCAGTTCTTC.

This chain uses TRBV4-2 with TRBJ2-7; D remains unclear. CDR1 is LGHNA, CDR2 YNFKEQ, per germline. Between the trimmed V and J ends, which lost 0 bases and 7 bases, there was a span of 7 bases. This CDR3 is 12 amino acids long. The CDR3 protein is CASSQDRLEQYF. CDR3 DNA sequence: TGTGCCAGCAGCCAAGATCGCCTAGAGCAGTACTTC.

J is TRBJ2-7 and V is TRBV13; D perhaps matches TRBD1 (6 bases). The CDR3 consists of 15 residues. The germline V and J ends were trimmed by 7 bases and 3 bases, with 19 bases remaining between them. Looked up from germline, CDR1 is PRHDT and CDR2 is FYEKMQ (reference sequence). CDR3 sequence (DNA): TGTGCCAGCACCCGCGAGGGGACACACTTCTACGAGCAGTACTTC. Translation gives CASTREGTHFYEQYF.

The chain couples TRBV5-1 to TRBJ2-1, with D possibly matching TRBD1 (5 bases). CDR3 size: 16 residues. Trimming stripped 2 bases from V and 6 bases from J, with 18 bases between. The V gene's germline CDR1 is SGHRS and CDR2 YFSETQ. The CDR3: CASSFDLGGARNEQFF. The CDR3 DNA follows: TGCGCCAGCAGCTTCGACCTTGGTGGGGCGCGCAATGAGCAGTTCTTC.

The chain employs TRBV19 and TRBJ1-1; 8 bases agree with TRBD1. Unmatched junction bases numbered 10, after V lost 5 bases and J lost 5 bases. This CDR3 has 15 amino acids. CDR1 and CDR2 from the germline V gene are LNHDA and SQIVND (reference sequence). CDR3 sequence (DNA): TGTGCCAGTAGTCCCTGGACAGGGTTGTTTACTGAAGCTTTCTTT. It codes for CASSPWTGLFTEAFF.

This chain links TRBV2 with TRBJ2-3, with D possibly being TRBD2 (5 bases). V was trimmed by 5 bases and J by 5 bases, leaving 8 bases between them. The CDR3 is 12 amino acids. The V gene's germline CDR1 is SNHLY and CDR2 FYNNEI. The DNA for the CDR3 is TGTGCCAGCAGTCTGGGAGAAGATACGCAGTATTTT. Protein product: CASSLGEDTQYF.

The chain combines TRBV18 with TRBJ1-2; 10 bases fit TRBD1. With 6 bases clipped from V and 5 bases from J, the junction kept 0 bases outside the gene matches. This CDR3 has 12 amino acids. Germline CDR1 and CDR2: KGHSH and LQKENI. For the CDR3, the DNA is TGTGCCAGCTCGGACAGGGGGTATGGCTACACCTTC. It codes for CASSDRGYGYTF.

CDR3 protein: CASSYSPVVTETQYF. CDR3 DNA: TGTGCCAGCAGTTACTCCCCGGTGGTCACGGAGACCCAGTACTTC. V and J are TRBV6-5 and TRBJ2-5; D is unresolved. Germline assignment: CDR1 MNHEY and CDR2 SVGAGI. The CDR3 loop spans 15 amino acids. Trimming shortened V by 0 bases and J by 5 bases, and 13 bases separated the two germline ends.

The rearrangement uses TRBV15 and TRBJ2-1, with TRBD2 matching 7 bases. Germline V CDR1 and CDR2: LNHNV, YYDKDF (reference sequence). The CDR3 is made up of 14 amino acids. V lost 0 bases and J lost 11; bases outside the gene matches: 7. The CDR3 DNA is TGTGCCACCAGCAGAGATGGGAGGGGCCCCCAGCAGTTCTTC. As protein: CATSRDGRGPQQFF.

The genes are TRBV30 and TRBJ2-1; weak D call: TRBD2 (7 bases). This CDR3 is built from 13 residues. Trimming shortened V by 1 base and J by 8 bases, and 12 bases separated the two germline ends. CDR1 is GTSNPN and CDR2 is SVGIG in the germline V gene (reference sequence). The CDR3 loop is CAWSGGGDHEQFF. The CDR3 region has the DNA TGTGCCTGGAGTGGCGGGGGCGACCATGAGCAGTTCTTC.

The V and J genes are TRBV7-8 and TRBJ2-1, with 9 nucleotides matching TRBD1. The CDR3 has 16 amino acids. The germline CDR1 and CDR2 sequences are SGHVS and FQNEAQ. Trimming at V came to 1 base and at J to 8 bases, leaving 9 bases not matched to a gene. The CDR3 nucleotides read TGTGCCAGCAGCTTAGGGCGACAGGGGGGTAGGCATGAGCAGTTCTTC. Its translation is CASSLGRQGGRHEQFF.

The chain joins TRBV24-1 to TRBJ2-2, with D possibly being TRBD2 (5 bases). Germline loops: CDR1 KGHDR, CDR2 SFDVKD. CDR3 length: 14 amino acids. The germline V and J ends were trimmed by 5 bases and 2 bases, with 8 bases remaining between them. The CDR3 sequence is CATSVEGNTGELFF. For the CDR3, the DNA is TGTGCCACCAGTGTAGAGGGAAACACCGGGGAGCTGTTTTTT.

The chain links TRBV6-5 to TRBJ1-5; D is possibly TRBD1 (5 bases). CDR1 and CDR2 from the germline V gene are MNHEY and SVGAGI. This CDR3 is built from 14 residues. V was shortened by 8 bases and J by 0 bases, with 11 bases between the two germline ends. In DNA, the CDR3 is TGTGCCAGCTCCAGGGAAGTTAGCAATCAGCCCCAGCATTTT. Protein sequence: CASSREVSNQPQHF.

The chain employs TRBV4-2 and TRBJ2-3, with 14 positions matching TRBD2. Looked up from germline, CDR1 is LGHNA and CDR2 is YNFKEQ. Unmatched junction bases numbered 11, after V lost 0 bases and J lost 6 bases. This CDR3 spans 19 amino acids. Written as DNA, the CDR3 is TGTGCCAGCAGCCAAGATCTAACCCGGACTAGCGGGGGGCCGGATACGCAGTATTTT. This gives the protein CASSQDLTRTSGGPDTQYF.

CDR3 sequence (DNA): TGTGCCAGCAGTTACAGGGAGCGGGGGCTCCCCCTCCAGTTCTTC. Its translation is CASSYRERGLPLQFF. The V call is TRBV6-2 or TRBV6-3, the J call TRBJ2-1; 8 positions match TRBD2. V gave up 2 bases and J gave up 13 bases; unmatched junction bases: 13. From germline, CDR1 is MNHEY and CDR2 SVGEGT. The CDR3 is 15 amino acids.

This chain uses TRBV28 with TRBJ2-1, with D uncertain. V gave up 6 bases and J gave up 0 bases, with 3 bases separating them. The V gene's germline CDR1 is MDHEN and CDR2 SYDVKM. The CDR3 sequence is 12 residues long. The CDR3, as DNA: TGTGCCAGCAGCTTCTCCTACAATGAGCAGTTCTTC. Protein: CASSFSYNEQFF.

The chain has TRBV19 and TRBJ1-5; 7 bases are shared with TRBD1. The junction had 3 bases not matched to a gene; V was cut back by 3 bases and J by 1 base. Per the germline V gene, CDR1 is LNHDA and CDR2 is SQIVND (reference sequence). The CDR3 length is 15 residues. The CDR3 coding sequence is TGTGCCAGTAGTATGAACAGGGGAAGCAATCAGCCCCAGCATTTT. It codes for CASSMNRGSNQPQHF.

With respect to this clone: At one of its ends the junction is not consistent with the germline gene, which may arise from a read error. The chain combines TRBV2 with TRBJ1-4; the D gene is possibly TRBD1 (5 bases). Germline assignment: CDR1 SNHLY and CDR2 FYNNEI. There are 11 residues in the CDR3. The CDR3 coding sequence is TGTGCCAGCAGTGCAGACGGGGGGTGTTTGTTT. Translation gives CASSADGGCLF.

The chain carries TRBV7-9 and TRBJ1-1, with D tentatively TRBD1 (6 bases). The germline gives CDR1 SEHNR, CDR2 FQNEAQ (reference sequence). V dropped 2 bases and J dropped 7 bases, with 11 bases sitting between them. CDR3 length: 13 amino acids. The CDR3 here is CASSLWGLGEAFF. The CDR3 region has the DNA TGTGCCAGCAGCTTATGGGGGCTGGGTGAAGCTTTCTTT.

The chain has TRBV6-5 and TRBJ2-7; a possible D gene is TRBD1 (5 bases). The CDR3 loop spans 15 amino acids. Trimming stripped 0 bases from V and 3 bases from J, with 12 bases between. CDR1 and CDR2 (germline): MNHEY, SVGAGI. CDR3 sequence: CASSYSLGADYEQYF. Here the CDR3 DNA reads TGTGCCAGCAGTTACTCCCTAGGGGCGGACTACGAGCAGTACTTC.